These 26 T cell receptor beta chains originate from one sample sequenced in a study of blood T cells in healthy people across ages. Using a J-beta primer mix together with a sample-barcoded 5' primer, a second PCR was run for roughly 6 to 12 cycles. TCRdb re-called the 5' RACE reads through MiXCR, storing one row per CDR3 protein. In the table there are roughly 930,000 distinct CDR3 sequences, roughly 50% of which are singletons. Sequencing used blood. These receptors came from a man aged 25 to 45 in good health.

The chain has TRBV20-1 and TRBJ2-4, with a tentative D call TRBD2 (6 bases). V dropped 4 bases and J dropped 13 bases, with 23 bases sitting between them. The CDR3 has 14 residues. CDR1 is DFQATT, CDR2 SNEGSKA, per germline (reference sequence). CDR3 coding DNA: TGCAGTGCTATCAAACAGGAAACACATCGGGAGCAGTACTTC. It yields the protein CSAIKQETHREQYF.

The chain carries TRBV20-1 and TRBJ1-5; D is unclear. The CDR3 length is 14 residues. The germline V gene encodes CDR1 DFQATT and CDR2 SNEGSKA (reference sequence). Trimming cost V 3 bases and J 3 bases, with 12 bases left between them. The CDR3: CSASKQADNQPQHF. The CDR3 DNA sequence: TGCAGTGCTAGTAAGCAGGCGGACAATCAGCCCCAGCATTTT.

Comments on this clonotype: Mismatch with germline at one junction end may stem from a read error. The chain is built from TRBV5-6 and TRBJ2-7, with 10 bases fitting TRBD1. CDR1 and CDR2 (germline): SGHDT, YYEEEE. The CDR3 has 15 residues. The CDR3 reads CASTLWDRGRYEQYF. As DNA, the CDR3 is TGTGCCAGCACCTTGTGGGACAGGGGCCGCTACGAGCAGTACTTC.

The chain recombines TRBV18 with TRBJ1-2; tentatively, D is TRBD1 (5 bases). Between the trimmed V and J ends, which lost 2 bases and 6 bases, there was a span of 7 bases. CDR1 is KGHSH, CDR2 LQKENI, per germline. There are 12 residues in the CDR3. The CDR3 DNA is TGTGCCAGCTCACCAAGGGGAAATGGCTACACCTTC. This codes for CASSPRGNGYTF.

The rearrangement links TRBV6-5 to TRBJ1-2; no clear D. The CDR3 consists of 13 residues. V lost 2 bases and J lost 8, with 12 bases in between. Germline assignment: CDR1 MNHEY and CDR2 SVGAGI. The CDR3 nucleotides read TGTGCCAGCAGTTACGCAGGAGTGGGCGGCTACACCTTC. The encoded protein is CASSYAGVGGYTF.

The chain has TRBV5-1 and TRBJ2-1; 7 bases fit TRBD1. Trimming took 3 bases from V and 8 from J; bases not matched to a gene: 14. The germline V gene encodes CDR1 SGHRS and CDR2 YFSETQ. This CDR3 is built from 16 residues. The CDR3 DNA reads as TGCGCCAGCAGCTCACGAGACTCAGGGGGAAGATATGAGCAGTTCTTC. Amino acids: CASSSRDSGGRYEQFF.

This clonotype was picked up a small number of times. V is TRBV4-1 and J is TRBJ2-5; unclear D gene. V was trimmed by 2 bases and J by 2 bases, leaving 12 bases between them. Germline assignment: CDR1 MGHRA and CDR2 YSYEKL. The CDR3 length is 15 residues. CDR3 coding DNA: TGCGCCAGCAGCCAACCTCTGAGTTATCAAGAGACCCAGTACTTC. Amino acid sequence: CASSQPLSYQETQYF.

This clonotype was picked up one time. The V and J genes are TRBV3-1 and TRBJ2-7, with D possibly matching TRBD2 (6 bases). The V end was cut by 2 bases, the J end by 0 bases, with 11 bases between. The germline CDR1 and CDR2 sequences are LGHDT and YNNKEL (reference sequence). This CDR3 has 15 residues. The CDR3 is CASSQRRGLSYEQYF. Written as DNA, the CDR3 is TGTGCCAGCAGCCAAAGGAGGGGCCTCTCCTACGAGCAGTACTTC.

This clonotype appeared a few times. The CDR3, as DNA: TGTGCCAGCGTTAGAAGGGGGGGACAGGGCAAAGTGGCTGAAGCTTTCTTT. Encoded protein: CASVRRGGQGKVAEAFF. The J gene is TRBJ1-1, the V gene TRBV12-3 or TRBV12-4, with 9 positions matching TRBD1. Trimming cost V 8 bases and J 6 bases; bases outside gene matches: 19. The CDR3 consists of 17 residues.

Details on this clonotype: At one end, the junction sequence differs from germline, possibly due to a read error. CDR3 amino acids: CACSQDSARTQYF. The DNA for the CDR3 is TGTGCCTGCAGCCAAGATTCGGCGAGAACGCAGTATTTT. The chain employs TRBV3-1 and TRBJ2-3; D call uncertain. Germline values: CDR1 LGHDT, CDR2 YNNKEL (reference sequence). This CDR3 region has 13 residues.

The chain carries TRBV6-2 or TRBV6-3 and TRBJ2-1; D uncertain. The CDR3 contains 15 residues. V lost 4 bases, J lost 4 bases, and 14 bases lay in between. Germline V gives CDR1 MNHEY, CDR2 SVGEGT. In DNA form, the CDR3 reads TGTGCCAGCAGTTTAAGAGCTACGGAGTACAATGAGCAGTTCTTC. It translates to CASSLRATEYNEQFF.

This clonotype was counted only a few times. The gene calls are TRBV29-1 and TRBJ2-5; 7 bases line up with TRBD1. There are 13 residues in the CDR3. Looked up from germline, CDR1 is SQVTM and CDR2 is ANQGSEA. Trimming cost V 7 bases and J 0 bases; bases outside gene matches: 5. CDR3 sequence (DNA): TGCAGCGGCGAACAGGGGTACCAAGAGACCCAGTACTTC. Protein sequence: CSGEQGYQETQYF. Full variable domain (outside the CDR3, taken from reference TRBV29-1 and TRBJ2-5): SAVISQKPSRDICQRGTSLTIQCQVDSQVTMMFWYRQQPGQSLTLIATANQGSEATYESGFVIDKFPISRPNLTFSTLTVSNMSPEDSSIYLCSGEQGYQETQYFGPGTRLLVL.

CDR3 region: CASSLVTGGFDHGQYF. The CDR3 nucleotides read TGTGCCAGCAGCTTAGTAACGGGGGGCTTTGACCACGGGCAGTACTTC. This sequence joins TRBV7-2 and TRBJ2-4; weak D call: TRBD2 (7 bases). The CDR3 spans 16 residues. V was pared by 1 base and J by 13 bases, with 23 bases between. Germline CDR1 and CDR2: SGHTA and FQGNSA.

This clonotype was counted a few times. V is TRBV7-3 and J is TRBJ2-1; D might be TRBD1 (6 bases). Trimming left V 5 bases short and J 8 bases short, with 10 bases between. The CDR3 loop spans 12 amino acids. The germline CDR1 and CDR2 sequences are SGHTA and FQGTGA. The CDR3 coding sequence is TGTGCCAGCAGCACACAGGGCGATGAGCAGTTCTTC. Its protein product is CASSTQGDEQFF.

V and J are TRBV6-6 and TRBJ2-5; D is ambiguous. Germline V gene lookup returns CDR1 MNHNY and CDR2 SVGAGI (reference sequence). Trimming took 5 bases from V and 4 from J, leaving 17 bases between them. The CDR3 has 15 residues. The CDR3 region is CASSRLLTLGETQYF. CDR3 coding DNA: TGTGCCAGCAGTCGCCTTCTAACTCTCGGAGAGACCCAGTACTTC.

V and J are TRBV5-1 and TRBJ1-4, with 7 bases matching TRBD1. V lost 4 bases and J lost 7; bases outside the gene matches: 10. The CDR3 consists of 15 residues. The V gene's germline CDR1 is SGHRS and CDR2 YFSETQ. CDR3: CASSHGTAPSEKLFF. CDR3 bases: TGCGCCAGCAGCCACGGGACAGCACCCAGTGAAAAACTGTTTTTT.

As regards this clonotype: A much larger clone differs by one base, so this may be a read error. This sequence joins TRBV20-1 and TRBJ2-3; 8 bases map to TRBD2. Trimming at V came to 5 bases and at J to 2 bases, leaving 6 bases not matched to a gene. The CDR3 spans 14 residues. Germline V CDR1 and CDR2: DFQATT, SNEGSKA (reference sequence). CDR3 DNA: TGCAGTGCTGGGCTAGCGGGCCTCACAGATACGCAGTATTTT. The encoded protein is CSAGLAGLTDTQYF.

This clonotype has only a few counts. The chain couples TRBV29-1 to TRBJ2-7; a possible D gene is TRBD2 (6 bases). This CDR3 spans 13 amino acids. Trimming removed 5 bases from V and 7 bases from J, with 18 bases in between. Germline values: CDR1 SQVTM, CDR2 ANQGSEA. The CDR3 nucleotides are TGCAGCGTTCCCGCCCAGGAGGAGGGGGAGCAGTACTTC. The encoded protein is CSVPAQEEGEQYF.

This clonotype was seen ten or more times. The V and J genes are TRBV4-1 and TRBJ2-5, with 8 bases that match TRBD2. The germline gives CDR1 MGHRA, CDR2 YSYEKL. Trimming at V came to 3 bases and at J to 4 bases, leaving 1 base not matched to a gene. CDR3 length: 13 residues. The DNA of the CDR3 is TGCGCCAGCAGCCAGAGCGGGGGAGAGACCCAGTACTTC. Protein: CASSQSGGETQYF.

The chain uses TRBV3-1 and TRBJ2-5; 13 bases line up with TRBD2. The length of the CDR3 is 17 residues. The J segment lost 1 base and the V segment lost 3 bases, leaving 5 bases of the junction unmatched. Germline V gene lookup returns CDR1 LGHDT and CDR2 YNNKEL (reference sequence). This chain's CDR3 is CASSQGTSGATQETQYF. The CDR3 DNA sequence: TGTGCCAGCAGCCAGGGGACTAGCGGGGCCACCCAAGAGACCCAGTACTTC.

The genes are TRBV18 and TRBJ2-1, with 7 bases that match TRBD2. CDR1 is KGHSH, CDR2 LQKENI, per germline. Germline trimming cut 4 bases from V and 8 bases from J; bases unmatched to any gene: 11. This CDR3 spans 15 amino acids. The CDR3 region has the DNA TGTGCCAGCTCACGAAGGTCGGGGGGATCGGATGAGCAGTTCTTC. Translating gives CASSRRSGGSDEQFF.

The chain joins TRBV27 to TRBJ2-5; 9 bases fit TRBD2. The V gene's germline CDR1 is MNHEY and CDR2 SMNVEV (reference sequence). The CDR3 has 13 amino acids. CDR3 sequence: CTSASGGTETQYF. CDR3 bases: TGTACATCGGCGAGCGGGGGGACGGAGACCCAGTACTTC.

The CDR3 region is CASSPRGGEGPAKNIQYF. CDR3 bases: TGTGCCAGCAGCCCCCGTGGGGGTGAGGGCCCAGCCAAAAACATTCAGTACTTC. The V and J genes are TRBV9 and TRBJ2-4; D assignment may be TRBD1 or TRBD2 (5 bases each). Germline V gene data show CDR1 as SGDLS and CDR2 as YYNGEE. CDR3 length: 18 residues. Trimming pared 4 bases from V and 0 bases from J, leaving 20 bases between.

The V call is TRBV27, the J call TRBJ2-3; D is perhaps TRBD2 (5 bases). The CDR3 is 15 amino acids. Germline values: CDR1 MNHEY, CDR2 SMNVEV (reference sequence). The V gene lost 5 bases and the J gene lost 6 bases, with 18 bases spanning the gap. The CDR3 loop is CASSPTGRPGDTQYF. The CDR3 nucleotides read TGTGCCAGCAGTCCGACCGGGCGCCCGGGGGATACGCAGTATTTT.

In this sample, this clonotype turned up a few times. V is TRBV4-3 and J is TRBJ1-4; D not resolved. V was trimmed by 4 bases and J by 4 bases, leaving 16 bases between them. The V gene's germline CDR1 is LGHNA and CDR2 YSLEER. The CDR3 is made up of 16 amino acids. In DNA form, the CDR3 reads TGCGCCAGCAGCCGGGGATCGGGCCGGCTTAATGAAAAACTGTTTTTT. It encodes CASSRGSGRLNEKLFF.

In its sample, this clonotype was seen a few times. This chain connects TRBV4-1 to TRBJ2-1; D is perhaps TRBD2 (6 bases). Deletions cut 2 bases from V and 6 bases from J, with 11 bases between. Germline loops: CDR1 MGHRA, CDR2 YSYEKL. The CDR3 has 14 residues. The CDR3 is CASSQRAGLNEQFF. CDR3 sequence (DNA): TGCGCCAGCAGCCAAAGAGCGGGTCTCAATGAGCAGTTCTTC.